This T cell receptor beta chain came from a study of long-term antiretroviral therapy in people with HIV. At the survey level, the v3.0 immunoSEQ assay was run. Sequencing aimed to cover roughly 40,000-50,000 T-cell genomes per sample. The method was immunoSEQ multiplex PCR; TCRdb's version includes in-frame clones alone and lacks a portion of them. The table shows about 28,000 clones, with roughly 93% occurring only once. Worth noting for this clone: Its antigen is currently unknown.

The germline V gene encodes CDR1 MGHDK and CDR2 SYGVNS. The CDR3 sequence is 12 residues long. Trimming pared 4 bases from V and 11 bases from J, leaving 15 bases between. Everyone in the study who had HIV was treated in the United States. Study-level results: On ART adherence, viral resistance or therapy changes, no data were available. Older ART regimens were possibly in use when the blood was collected between the mid-2000s and the late 2010s.

This specimen consisted of unsorted PBMCs, obtained 6.2 years after starting antiretroviral therapy. The receptor comes from a middle-aged man with HIV. The genes are TRBV25-1 and TRBJ2-7, with a tentative D call TRBD2 (6 bases). CDR3 region: CASSGGERREYF. The CDR3 DNA reads TGTGCCAGCAGTGGGGGGGAGAGAAGGGAGTACTTC.